The 6 T cell receptor beta chains presented below share a single source sample, sequenced in a study of blood T cells in healthy people across ages. Through a sample-barcoded 5' primer and a J-beta primer mix, a second PCR was run for roughly 7 to 12 cycles. Using its own MiXCR run on the 5' RACE reads, TCRdb lists one record per CDR3 protein. Of about 1.7 million distinct CDR3 sequences in the sample, 28% were seen once. Sequencing input: blood. All receptors come from a woman aged 25 to 39 in good health.

Comments on this clonotype: This may stem from a read error, because a much larger clone lies one nucleotide away. The chain recombines TRBV2 with TRBJ2-5, with 9 bases fitting TRBD1. This CDR3 has 14 amino acids. The germline gives CDR1 SNHLY, CDR2 FYNNEI. CDR3 amino acids: CASRGQGQQETQCF. The CDR3 DNA sequence: TGTGCCAGCAGAGGACAGGGGCAACAAGAGACCCAGTGCTTC.

This clonotype has a handful of counts. The chain couples TRBV28 to TRBJ1-2; 10 bases match TRBD1. V was clipped by 8 bases and J by 7 bases; unmatched bases: 16. The CDR3 has 16 amino acids. In germline, CDR1 is MDHEN, CDR2 SYDVKM. This CDR3 is CASGKDRGLFEFGYTF. The DNA for the CDR3 is TGTGCCAGCGGAAAAGACAGGGGGCTTTTTGAATTTGGCTACACCTTC.

There are a few counts of this clonotype. The V gene is TRBV4-3, the J gene TRBJ1-2; D ambiguous. There are 15 residues in the CDR3. V was pared by 5 bases and J by 2 bases, with 15 bases between. Germline CDR1 is LGHNA and CDR2 is YSLEER. The CDR3 coding sequence is TGCGCCAGCAGCAACCGGGAGACGGCCAACTATGGCTACACCTTC. This encodes CASSNRETANYGYTF.

Only a few counts were recorded for this clonotype. The V and J genes are TRBV28 and TRBJ2-7, with unresolved D. V was shortened by 3 bases and J by 5 bases, with 14 bases between the two germline ends. Germline V lookup: CDR1 MDHEN, CDR2 SYDVKM. The CDR3 is made up of 14 amino acids. CDR3 in amino acids: CASSFSLGRNEQYF. DNA of the CDR3: TGTGCCAGCAGTTTCTCTTTGGGCCGTAACGAGCAGTACTTC.

This clonotype was observed many times. The chain's CDR3 is CSARDRAAYEQYF. The CDR3 nucleotides read TGCAGTGCTAGAGACAGGGCAGCATACGAGCAGTACTTC. The rearrangement joins TRBV20-1 to TRBJ2-7; D perhaps matches TRBD1 (5 bases). V lost 0 bases to trimming and J lost 4 bases, with 10 bases between them. The germline V gene encodes CDR1 DFQATT and CDR2 SNEGSKA (reference sequence). The CDR3 is made up of 13 amino acids.

This chain uses TRBV20-1 with TRBJ1-5; D remains ambiguous. The germline V and J ends were trimmed by 5 bases and 2 bases, with 13 bases remaining between them. Germline V gene data show CDR1 as DFQATT and CDR2 as SNEGSKA (reference sequence). The CDR3 sequence is 14 residues long. CDR3 in amino acids: CSASYSGGNQPQHF. The CDR3 coding sequence is TGCAGTGCTTCATACTCAGGAGGCAATCAGCCCCAGCATTTT.